This is a list of T cell receptor beta chains from one sample in a study of human T cells and chemical hapten exposure. TCRdb reprocessed the RACE reads with MiXCR, giving one entry per CDR3 protein. The data hold 180,000 or so distinct CDR3 sequences, with approximately 31% observed a single time. This specimen was whole blood, taken in connection with sensitization to the hapten diphenylcyclopropenone (DPC). Receptor source: a woman in her twenties or thirties with alopecia areata. Some clones in this sample may be carry-over from other donors' samples. CDR3s include the opening cysteine and the closing phenylalanine or tryptophan. A D gene is named only where the DNA matches it firmly. Part of the rows lack a size; the others show once, few, many or a class for expanded clones.

v_call: TRBV4-2; j_call: TRBJ1-1; clone_size: NA; d_call: TRBD1; cdr3_nt: TGTGCCAGCAGCCGACCCCCCGGGACAGTCAACACTGAAGCTTTCTTT; cdr3_aa: CASSRPPGTVNTEAFF
v_call: TRBV7-2; j_call: TRBJ2-5; clone_size: NA; d_call: TRBD1; cdr3_nt: TGTGCCAGCAGCTTCGTATCCGACAGGGCGGAGACCCAGTACTTC; cdr3_aa: CASSFVSDRAETQYF
v_call: TRBV27; j_call: TRBJ2-7; clone_size: few; d_call: NA; cdr3_nt: TGTGCCAGCAGTTTATCGGGACGGCCCCACGAGCAGTACTTC; cdr3_aa: CASSLSGRPHEQYF
v_call: TRBV7-2; j_call: TRBJ1-5; clone_size: NA; d_call: NA; cdr3_nt: TGTGCCAGCAGCTTAGGAACAGGCCGGGTATGGCATTTT; cdr3_aa: CASSLGTGRVWHF
v_call: TRBV7-9; j_call: TRBJ2-2; clone_size: NA; d_call: NA; cdr3_nt: TGTGCCAGCAGGTCTGGTATTCACCTTCTCGAGCTGTTTTTT; cdr3_aa: CASRSGIHLLELFF
v_call: TRBV5-1; j_call: TRBJ1-1; clone_size: NA; d_call: NA; cdr3_nt: TGCGCCAGCAGCCGCGGACAGAGCTCTGAAGCTTTCTTT; cdr3_aa: CASSRGQSSEAFF
v_call: TRBV11-2; j_call: TRBJ1-6; clone_size: few; d_call: NA; cdr3_nt: TGTGCCAGCAGCTTAGACAATTCACCCCTCCACTTT; cdr3_aa: CASSLDNSPLHF
v_call: TRBV10-3; j_call: TRBJ1-1; clone_size: few; d_call: NA; cdr3_nt: TGTGCCATCAAGAACAGCCAGAACACTGAAGCTTTCTTT; cdr3_aa: CAIKNSQNTEAFF
v_call: TRBV6-2/TRBV6-3; j_call: TRBJ1-2; clone_size: NA; d_call: NA; cdr3_nt: TGTGCCAGCAGTTCCCCCCTGGAAAGCTATGGCTACACCTTC; cdr3_aa: CASSSPLESYGYTF
v_call: TRBV29-1; j_call: TRBJ1-1; clone_size: NA; d_call: NA; cdr3_nt: TGCAGCGGGGCAGGTGCCCATAGGAACACTGAAGCTTTCTTT; cdr3_aa: CSGAGAHRNTEAFF
v_call: TRBV28; j_call: TRBJ2-1; clone_size: few; d_call: TRBD1; cdr3_nt: TGTGCCAGCAGTTGGGGACAGTCCGGTGAGCAGTTCTTC; cdr3_aa: CASSWGQSGEQFF
v_call: TRBV20-1; j_call: TRBJ2-7; clone_size: NA; d_call: TRBD2; cdr3_nt: TGCAGTGCTGGAGCTAGCGGATCCTACTACGAGCAGTACTTC; cdr3_aa: CSAGASGSYYEQYF
v_call: TRBV4-2; j_call: TRBJ2-1; clone_size: NA; d_call: TRBD2; cdr3_nt: TGTGCCAGCAGCCAAGTTAGCGGGAGTAACAATGAGCAGTTCTTC; cdr3_aa: CASSQVSGSNNEQFF
v_call: TRBV20-1; j_call: TRBJ2-1; clone_size: NA; d_call: TRBD2; cdr3_nt: TGCAGTGCTAGTGGCGCGGGAGTTTCCTACAATGAGCAGTTCTTC; cdr3_aa: CSASGAGVSYNEQFF
v_call: TRBV30; j_call: TRBJ1-5; clone_size: NA; d_call: NA; cdr3_nt: TGTGCCTGGAGTCCGGGACGCGATCAGCCCCAGCATTTT; cdr3_aa: CAWSPGRDQPQHF